This TCR beta chain derives from a study of blood T cell repertoires in COVID-19. Per the study methods: Researchers report that nucleated cell counts were estimated from reference gene primer amplification. Using immunoSEQ multiplex PCR, the repertoire was profiled, and TCRdb retains in-frame clones only, with some absent. That table gives V, J and clone size, and the DNA gave D and trimming. The sample shows some 210,000 clones, 80% to 90% of them seen only once. The clonotype comes from a woman between 50 and 59 years old with active or convalescent COVID-19. Sequencing input: peripheral blood.

CDR3 sequence (DNA): TGTGCCAGCACCTTAAGGGGACTAGCGGGAGGCCACAATGAGCAGTTCTTC. It encodes CASTLRGLAGGHNEQFF. V usage is TRBV2 and J usage is TRBJ2-1, with TRBD2 matching over 15 bases. This CDR3 comprises 17 residues. V shed 7 bases, J shed 5 bases, and the junction held 9 bases outside the gene matches. Germline V gene lookup returns CDR1 SNHLY and CDR2 FYNNEI.